This passage covers 8 T cell receptor beta chains from one sample sequenced in a study of breast tumors, draining lymph nodes, adjacent tissues. Axillary draining lymph nodes of breast cancer patients supplied the node samples. One entry per CDR3 protein results from TCRdb running MiXCR on the multiplex PCR reads. The sample contains 290,000 or so distinct CDR3 sequences, 30% of which appear only once. The sample was axillary lymph node tissue. These receptors originate from a female donor with breast cancer. Some clones in this sample may be carry-over from other donors' samples.

Remarks on this clonotype: A read error is possible here, since a much larger clone lies one base away. V and J are TRBV6-1 and TRBJ1-2; D is possibly TRBD1 (6 bases). V lost 5 bases and J lost 6, with 16 bases in between. From germline, CDR1 is MNHNS and CDR2 SASEGT. The CDR3 totals 14 residues. As DNA, the CDR3 is TGTGCCAGCAGTCAGTTACAGGGTATCGATGGCTACACCTTC. Translation gives CASSQLQGIDGYTF.

This clonotype was counted between two and nine times. The chain is built from TRBV20-1 and TRBJ2-7, with D perhaps TRBD2 (6 bases). The CDR3 contains 16 residues. CDR1 and CDR2 from the germline V gene are DFQATT and SNEGSKA (reference sequence). Trimming cost V 2 bases and J 2 bases, with 19 bases left between them. The CDR3 protein is CSARNKASESPYEQYF. The DNA of the CDR3 is TGCAGTGCTAGAAACAAAGCTAGCGAGTCACCCTACGAGCAGTACTTC.

This clonotype has at least ten counts. CDR3 nucleotides: TGTGCCAGCAGATACGCCACGCTAGCGGGAAAAAACACCGGGGAGCTGTTTTTT. This codes for CASRYATLAGKNTGELFF. The chain recombines TRBV11-2 with TRBJ2-2; TRBD2 aligns across 9 bases. The CDR3 runs 18 residues. CDR1 is SGHAT and CDR2 is FQNNGV in the germline V gene. The J segment lost 2 bases and the V segment lost 6 bases, leaving 13 bases of the junction unmatched.

As for this clonotype: This may stem from a read error, because a much larger clone lies one nucleotide away. The chain carries TRBV15 and TRBJ1-5; no clear D gene. Germline CDR1 and CDR2: LNHNV and YYDKDF (reference sequence). This CDR3 has 13 residues. CDR3 residues: CVTKGPGSQPQHF. The CDR3 DNA reads as TGTGTCACCAAGGGCCCCGGAAGTCAGCCCCAGCATTTT.

This clonotype occurred many times. The rearrangement links TRBV19 to TRBJ2-6, with 8 bases lining up with TRBD1. After removal of 6 bases from V and 2 bases from J, the junction contained 3 bases not matched to a gene. CDR3 length equals 15 residues. From germline, CDR1 is LNHDA and CDR2 SQIVND (reference sequence). DNA for the CDR3: TGTGCCAGTAGCTCAGGGGGCCCTGGGGCCAACGTCCTGACTTTC. It specifies CASSSGGPGANVLTF.

This chain links TRBV6-1 with TRBJ2-1, with 7 bases aligning to TRBD1. The CDR3 is made up of 17 amino acids. Germline loops: CDR1 MNHNS, CDR2 SASEGT. The J segment lost 0 bases and the V segment lost 5 bases, leaving 10 bases of the junction unmatched. Here the CDR3 reads CASSTPGTVSSYNEQFF. The CDR3 bases are TGTGCCAGCAGTACACCCGGGACAGTGAGCTCCTACAATGAGCAGTTCTTC.

The chain links TRBV29-1 to TRBJ2-6; TRBD2 matches 7 bases. Unmatched junction bases numbered 5, after V lost 0 bases and J lost 0 bases. CDR1 and CDR2 from the germline V gene are SQVTM and ANQGSEA. The CDR3 extends over 17 amino acids. In DNA form, the CDR3 reads TGCAGCGTTGAAGATCGGGGGGAATACTCTGGGGCCAACGTCCTGACTTTC. This translates into CSVEDRGEYSGANVLTF. Full variable domain (missing parts from reference TRBV29-1 and TRBJ2-6): SAVISQKPSRDICQRGTSLTIQCQVDSQVTMMFWYRQQPGQSLTLIATANQGSEATYESGFVIDKFPISRPNLTFSTLTVSNMSPEDSSIYLCSVEDRGEYSGANVLTFGAGSRLTVL.

V and J are TRBV6-2 or TRBV6-3 and TRBJ2-3, with 9 bases matching TRBD2. The CDR3 extends over 18 amino acids. Germline V CDR1 and CDR2: MNHEY, SVGEGT. The ends lost 0 bases at V and 2 bases at J; junction bases unmatched: 9. CDR3 bases: TGTGCCAGCAGTTACTCGACTAGCGGTCATACTACCACAGATACGCAGTATTTT. It translates to CASSYSTSGHTTTDTQYF.